This T cell receptor (beta chain) was captured by sequencing in a study of Ad26.COV2.S vaccination and SARS-CoV-2 variants. Study-wide results and limits: Non-spike TCR breadth was similar in vaccine and placebo recipients.

Clones were read by immunoSEQ multiplex PCR, and TCRdb kept only the in-frame ones, dropping some. The sample contains approximately 350,000 clones, around nine tenths of which appear only once. Sample treatment: around 19 received Ad26.COV2.S at low or high dose, single or two shots; about 5 received placebo; per-sample allocation not given. Samples analyzed were those drawn on day 63 after the first vaccine or placebo injection. Details on this clone: Its specificity is unknown.

This specimen was peripheral blood, taken in a trial of Ad26.COV2.S vaccine versus placebo. This receptor was identified in a person between 18 and 65 years old who received the Ad26.COV2.S COVID-19 vaccine or a placebo.

CDR3 bases: TGTGCCAGCAGATACACCGGGACAGGGGGCTACAATGAGCAGTTCTTC. Its protein is CASRYTGTGGYNEQFF. The genes are TRBV14 and TRBJ2-1, with 11 bases lining up with TRBD1. V shed 6 bases, J shed 3 bases, and the junction held 7 bases outside the gene matches. The V gene's germline CDR1 is SGHDN and CDR2 FVKESK. This CDR3 has 16 amino acids.